Given below is one TCR beta chain in context. This sample was included in a study of CD8+CD57+ T cells in acquired aplastic anemia. The sequenced patients had an expansion of CD8+CD57+ cells seen by flow cytometry. Genomic DNA, serving as template, underwent TCR beta VDJ and CDR3 profiling. TCRdb passed the reads through MiXCR, listing each CDR3 protein once. The repertoire holds about 270,000 distinct CDR3 sequences, with less than 85% as singletons. V lost 6 bases to trimming and J lost 2 bases; unmatched junction nucleotides: 4. Germline assignment: CDR1 SNHLY and CDR2 FYNNEI. The CDR3 is 15 amino acids.

The source is a human donor with aplastic anemia. V and J are TRBV2 and TRBJ2-7, with TRBD2 identical over 13 bases. Material: sorted CD4+, CD8+, or CD8+CD57+ T cells (not recorded which) from PBMCs. The CDR3, as DNA: TGTGCCAGCAGGCCCGGGACTAGCGGGACCTACGAGCAGTACTTC. It specifies CASRPGTSGTYEQYF.